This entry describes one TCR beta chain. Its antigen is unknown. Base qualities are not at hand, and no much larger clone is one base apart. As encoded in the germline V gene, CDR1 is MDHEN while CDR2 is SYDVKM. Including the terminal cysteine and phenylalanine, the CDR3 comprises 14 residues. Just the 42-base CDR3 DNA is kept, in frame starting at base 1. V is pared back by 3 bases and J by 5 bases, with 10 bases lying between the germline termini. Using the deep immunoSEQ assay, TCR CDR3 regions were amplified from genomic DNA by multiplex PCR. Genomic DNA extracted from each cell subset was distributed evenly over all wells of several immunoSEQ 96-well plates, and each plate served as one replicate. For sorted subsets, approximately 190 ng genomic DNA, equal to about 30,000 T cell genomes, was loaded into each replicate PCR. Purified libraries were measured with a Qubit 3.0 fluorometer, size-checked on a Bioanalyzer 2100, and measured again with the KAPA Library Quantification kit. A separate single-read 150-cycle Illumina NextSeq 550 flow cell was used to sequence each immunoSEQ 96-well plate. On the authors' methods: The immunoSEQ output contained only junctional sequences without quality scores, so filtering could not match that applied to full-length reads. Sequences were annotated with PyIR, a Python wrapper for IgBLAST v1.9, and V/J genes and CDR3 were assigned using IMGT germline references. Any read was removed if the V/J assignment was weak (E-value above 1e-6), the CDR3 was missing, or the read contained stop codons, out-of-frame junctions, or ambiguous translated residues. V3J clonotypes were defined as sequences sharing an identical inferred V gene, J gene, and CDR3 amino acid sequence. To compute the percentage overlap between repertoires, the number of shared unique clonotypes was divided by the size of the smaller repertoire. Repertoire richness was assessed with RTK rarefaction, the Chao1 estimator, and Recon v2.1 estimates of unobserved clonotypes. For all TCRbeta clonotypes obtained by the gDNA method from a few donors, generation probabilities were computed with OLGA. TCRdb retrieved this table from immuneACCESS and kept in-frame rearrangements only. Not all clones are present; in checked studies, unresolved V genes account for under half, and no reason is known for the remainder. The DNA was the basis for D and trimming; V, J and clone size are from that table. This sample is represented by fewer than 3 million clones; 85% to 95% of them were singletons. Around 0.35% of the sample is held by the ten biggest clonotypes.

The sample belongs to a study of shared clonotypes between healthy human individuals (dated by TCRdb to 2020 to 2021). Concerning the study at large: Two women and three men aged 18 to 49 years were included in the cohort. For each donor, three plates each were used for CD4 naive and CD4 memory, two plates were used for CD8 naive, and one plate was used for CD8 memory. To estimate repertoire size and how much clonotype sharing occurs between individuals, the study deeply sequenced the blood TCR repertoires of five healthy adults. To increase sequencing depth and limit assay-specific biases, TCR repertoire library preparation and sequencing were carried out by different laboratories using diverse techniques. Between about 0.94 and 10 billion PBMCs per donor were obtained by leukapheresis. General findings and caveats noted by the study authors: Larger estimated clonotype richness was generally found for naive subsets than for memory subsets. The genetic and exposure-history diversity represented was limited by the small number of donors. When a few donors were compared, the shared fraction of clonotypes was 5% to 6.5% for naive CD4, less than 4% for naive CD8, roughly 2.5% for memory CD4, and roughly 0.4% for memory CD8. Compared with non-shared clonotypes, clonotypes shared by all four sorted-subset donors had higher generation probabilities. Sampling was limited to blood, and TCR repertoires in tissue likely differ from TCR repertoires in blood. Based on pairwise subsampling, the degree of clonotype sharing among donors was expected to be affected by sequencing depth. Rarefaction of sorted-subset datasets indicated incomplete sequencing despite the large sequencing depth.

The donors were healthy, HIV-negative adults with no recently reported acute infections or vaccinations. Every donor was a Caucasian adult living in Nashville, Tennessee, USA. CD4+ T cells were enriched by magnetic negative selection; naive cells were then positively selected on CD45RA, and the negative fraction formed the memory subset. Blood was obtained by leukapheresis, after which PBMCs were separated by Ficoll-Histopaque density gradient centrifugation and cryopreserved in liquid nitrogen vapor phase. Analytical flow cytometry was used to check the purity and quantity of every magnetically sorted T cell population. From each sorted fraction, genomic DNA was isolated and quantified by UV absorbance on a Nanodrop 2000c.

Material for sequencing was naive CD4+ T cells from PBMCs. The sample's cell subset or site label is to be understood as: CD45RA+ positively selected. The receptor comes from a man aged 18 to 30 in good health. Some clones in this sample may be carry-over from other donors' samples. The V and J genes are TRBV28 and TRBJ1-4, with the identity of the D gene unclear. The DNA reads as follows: TGTGCCAGCAGTTTTCAGGAAACCAATGAAAAACTGTTTTTT. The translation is CASSFQETNEKLFF.